This T cell receptor (beta chain) was documented in a study of blood T cell repertoires in COVID-19. Study as a whole: The samples span acute and convalescent COVID-19 from the United States, Italy and Spain. The analysed material was cDNA or gDNA that came from T cells, B-cell-depleted T cells, or PBMCs.

The germline V gene has CDR1 MNHEY and CDR2 SMNVEV (reference sequence). The CDR3 extends over 15 amino acids. Trimming at V came to 0 bases and at J to 2 bases, leaving 2 bases not matched to a gene. Study processing details: By means of reference gene primer amplification, nucleated cell counts were estimated. TCRdb's table, derived via immunoSEQ multiplex PCR, lists solely in-frame clones and lacks some. V and J calls and clone size are those listed in that table; D and trimming were worked out from the DNA. This sample has about 280,000 clones, with roughly 87% found just once. This TCR derives from a woman between 45 and 60 years old who had recovered from COVID-19. The chain is built from TRBV27 and TRBJ2-3; 7 bases are shared with TRBD1. Sequenced input: peripheral blood. CDR3 bases: TGTGCCAGCAGTTTATCAAGGGGGCCCACAGATACGCAGTATTTT. Translating it yields CASSLSRGPTDTQYF.